This T cell receptor (beta chain) is drawn from a study of T cells in Graves' hyperthyroidism and ophthalmopathy. Study conclusions and caveats: Separating ophthalmopathy from stable hyperthyroidism was achieved by a 13 V-J model. Researchers found most expanded thyroid clonotypes above 0.001 in blood as well.

Comment on this clonotype: Its antigen is currently unknown.

Template material for amplifying TCR beta CDR3 regions consisted of RNA transcripts. RT-PCR in the first round (using the HTBI primer set) targeted the TCR CDR3. TCRdb reprocessed the multiplex PCR reads with MiXCR, giving one entry per CDR3 protein. The table has more than 600,000 distinct CDR3 sequences, 16% seen once; the top ten hold under 10%. In making diagnoses, clinical symptoms, serum thyroxine and TRAb, thyroid ultrasound and orbital computed tomography were all used. CDR1 and CDR2 from the germline V gene are MGHDK and SYGVNS. This CDR3 is 16 amino acids long. The ends were cut back, 2 bases at V and 4 bases at J, with 14 bases in the middle.

The receptor's source is a man aged 18 to 29 with Graves' hyperthyroidism. The sample was blood. The chain employs TRBV25-1 and TRBJ1-4; no firm D call. The CDR3 region has the DNA TGTGCCAGCAGTGAAGCGTTCAGTACACTTAATGAAAAACTGTTTTTT. Translating it yields CASSEAFSTLNEKLFF.